The 17 T cell receptor beta chains in this list originate from one sample, sequenced in a study of molecular identifiers for immune sequencing clone quantification. TCRdb re-called the PCR reads with MiXCR, one entry per CDR3 protein. The sample contains about 640,000 distinct CDR3 sequences, 20% of which appear only once. Sequencing used naive CD8+ T cells from blood, with Jurkat cell RNA spiked in. Subset specified: FACS-sorted CD8+CD4-CCR7+CD45RA+ naive T cells. The receptors stem from a human donor in good health. Some libraries in this study had Jurkat cell RNA spiked in.

The chain employs TRBV20-1 and TRBJ2-1; tentatively, D is TRBD2 (5 bases). The germline gives CDR1 DFQATT, CDR2 SNEGSKA (reference sequence). Trimming took 0 bases from V and 5 from J, leaving 17 bases between them. The CDR3 is 16 residues long. The chain's CDR3 is CSARDLSLAINNEQFF. The DNA for the CDR3 is TGCAGTGCTAGAGATCTGTCCCTAGCCATTAACAATGAGCAGTTCTTC.

This CDR3 is CAARDSYQDSGNTIYF. As DNA, the CDR3 is TGTGCCGCCCGGGACAGCTACCAAGACTCTGGAAACACCATATATTTT. The chain is built from TRBV10-3 and TRBJ1-3; 7 bases match TRBD1. CDR1 is ENHRY and CDR2 is SYGVKD in the germline V gene. The CDR3 spans 16 residues. V trimming: 11 bases; J trimming: 0 bases; junction bases outside the gene matches: 13.

This clonotype has a count of ten or more. V and J are TRBV28 and TRBJ2-3; no clear D. V gave up 6 bases and J gave up 0 bases, with 13 bases separating them. This CDR3 is 15 amino acids long. CDR1 and CDR2 from the germline V gene are MDHEN and SYDVKM. The CDR3 DNA reads as TGTGCCAGCAGAATACACATCCCTAGCACAGATACGCAGTATTTT. Translating it yields CASRIHIPSTDTQYF.

J is TRBJ2-7 and V is TRBV27; 8 bases align to TRBD2. V lost 0 bases, J lost 6 bases, and 1 base stayed unmatched. This CDR3 has 13 residues. Germline V gene data show CDR1 as MNHEY and CDR2 as SMNVEV (reference sequence). The CDR3 DNA reads as TGTGCCAGCAGTTTATCGACTAGCGTCGAGCAGTACTTC. It codes for CASSLSTSVEQYF.

The table lists this clonotype with a few counts. Being one base from a much bigger clone, this may be a read error. The CDR3 DNA is TGCGCCAGCAGCTTGTGGGAGAACGCTGAAGCTTTCTTT. Protein sequence: CASSLWENAEAFF. V is TRBV5-1 and J is TRBJ1-1; no reliable D call. The V gene's germline CDR1 is SGHRS and CDR2 YFSETQ. The CDR3 has 13 amino acids.

This clonotype was recorded many times. This chain connects TRBV7-6 to TRBJ2-7; D is tentatively TRBD1 or TRBD2 (5 bases each). The germline V and J ends were trimmed by 5 bases and 4 bases, with 12 bases remaining between them. The CDR3 covers 13 residues. The germline CDR1 and CDR2 sequences are SGHVS and FNYEAQ. The CDR3 DNA is TGTGCCAGCAGCCGAGAATGGGGGTACGAGCAGTACTTC. Its protein product is CASSREWGYEQYF.

The chain uses TRBV7-8 and TRBJ1-1, with 10 bases lining up with TRBD1. Trimming at V came to 5 bases and at J to 0 bases, leaving 18 bases not matched to a gene. The CDR3 totals 20 residues. From germline, CDR1 is SGHVS and CDR2 FQNEAQ. Written as DNA, the CDR3 is TGTGCCAGCAGCCCAACCGAGGGACAGGGGCTTTTCTTAATGAACACTGAAGCTTTCTTT. Amino acids: CASSPTEGQGLFLMNTEAFF.

A remark on this clonotype: A much larger clone differs by one base, so this may be a read error. This chain links TRBV19 with TRBJ2-7; D may match TRBD1 or TRBD2 (5 bases each). CDR1 and CDR2 from the germline V gene are LNHDA and SQIVND (reference sequence). The germline V and J ends were trimmed by 5 bases and 6 bases, with 14 bases remaining between them. This CDR3 spans 13 amino acids. This CDR3 reads CASSETRGTEQYF. The DNA of the CDR3 is TGTGCCAGTAGTGAAACCCGGGGCACCGAGCAGTACTTC. The entire variable domain, with the rest obtained from reference TRBV19 and TRBJ2-7, is as follows: DGGITQSPKYLFRKEGQNVTLSCEQNLNHDAMYWYRQDPGQGLRLIYYSQIVNDFQKGDIAEGYSVSREKKESFPLTVTSAQKNPTAFYLCASSETRGTEQYFGPGTRLTVT.

In its sample, this clonotype was seen many times. The chain is built from TRBV11-2 and TRBJ2-3, with 8 bases matching TRBD2. The CDR3 is made up of 17 amino acids. CDR1 and CDR2 from the germline V gene are SGHAT and FQNNGV. The ends lost 2 bases at V and 5 bases at J; junction bases unmatched: 12. CDR3 loop: CASSLIGGGGPKDTQYF. CDR3 DNA sequence: TGTGCCAGCAGCTTAATTGGCGGCGGGGGGCCCAAAGATACGCAGTATTTT.

For this clonotype: At one end the junction does not follow the germline gene, possibly because of a read error. V usage is TRBV10-3 and J usage is TRBJ2-5; D is unresolved. Germline V gives CDR1 ENHRY, CDR2 SYGVKD. The CDR3 has 13 residues. In nucleotides, the CDR3 is TGTGCCACCAGTGAGTCGGTCCAAGAGACCCAGTACTTC. This gives the protein CATSESVQETQYF.

At least ten counts were recorded for this clonotype. This chain links TRBV13 with TRBJ2-7; 7 nucleotides line up with TRBD1. The germline V gene has CDR1 PRHDT and CDR2 FYEKMQ (reference sequence). J gave up 7 bases and V 5 bases, and 11 bases lay outside the gene matches. The CDR3 consists of 14 residues. The CDR3, as DNA: TGTGCCAGCAGCGCCGGACAGGCAATCGGGGAGCAGTACTTC. Translated, it gives CASSAGQAIGEQYF.

This clonotype was picked up many times. The chain employs TRBV12-3 or TRBV12-4 and TRBJ1-4, with TRBD1 matching over 8 bases. The V segment lost 5 bases and the J segment 7 bases; nucleotides outside the gene matches: 6. The CDR3 has 14 residues. The CDR3 loop reads CASSGQGVAEKLFF. CDR3 bases: TGTGCCAGCAGTGGACAGGGCGTTGCTGAAAAACTGTTTTTT.

This clonotype has a count of ten or more. The chain couples TRBV5-4 to TRBJ2-3, with TRBD2 as a possible D gene (5 bases). The CDR3 runs to 15 residues. V shed 0 bases and J shed 0 bases, with 8 bases lying between them. The germline CDR1 and CDR2 sequences are SGHNT and YYREEE (reference sequence). The CDR3 DNA reads as TGTGCCAGCAGCTTGGAGGTAGCGAGCACAGATACGCAGTATTTT. Translated, it gives CASSLEVASTDTQYF.

The chain links TRBV4-3 to TRBJ2-6; no reliable D call. This CDR3 is 15 amino acids long. V gave up 4 bases and J gave up 1 base, with 8 bases separating them. The germline gives CDR1 LGHNA, CDR2 YSLEER. This CDR3 is CASSPFSSGANVLTF. CDR3 nucleotides: TGCGCCAGCAGCCCTTTCTCTTCTGGGGCCAACGTCCTGACTTTC.

This clonotype showed up many times. The genes are TRBV20-1 and TRBJ2-7, with unresolved D. Germline loops: CDR1 DFQATT, CDR2 SNEGSKA (reference sequence). This CDR3 is 14 amino acids long. The germline V and J ends were trimmed by 4 bases and 2 bases, with 15 bases remaining between them. CDR3: CSATTFAATYEQYF. DNA for the CDR3: TGCAGTGCTACCACGTTTGCGGCTACCTACGAGCAGTACTTC.

V and J are TRBV28 and TRBJ2-5, with 10 bases matching TRBD1. The CDR3 sequence is 19 residues long. V lost 1 base to trimming and J lost 5 bases; unmatched junction nucleotides: 16. Germline V CDR1 and CDR2: MDHEN, SYDVKM. CDR3 sequence: CASSLSGTGDPRFSETQYF. Written as DNA, the CDR3 is TGTGCCAGCAGTTTATCCGGGACAGGGGATCCCAGATTTAGTGAGACCCAGTACTTC. The full variable domain, in which reference TRBV28 and TRBJ2-5 provide the parts outside the CDR3, is DVKVTQSSRYLVKRTGEKVFLECVQDMDHENMFWYRQDPGLGLRLIYFSYDVKMKEKGDIPEGYSVSREKKERFSLILESASTNQTSMYLCASSLSGTGDPRFSETQYFGPGTRLLVL.

Remarks on this clonotype: Being one base from a much bigger clone, this may be a read error. No conserved phenylalanine or tryptophan is present at the end of the CDR3, so a read error is the likely explanation. The chain has TRBV28 and TRBJ2-3; possibly TRBD1 or TRBD2 for D (6 bases each). CDR3 length: 14 amino acids. CDR1 is MDHEN and CDR2 is SYDVKM in the germline V gene. V was pared by 7 bases and J by 2 bases, with 13 bases between. The CDR3 sequence is CASTGAGSTDTQYS. CDR3 nucleotide sequence: TGTGCCAGCACGGGGGCAGGGTCCACAGATACGCAGTATTCT.